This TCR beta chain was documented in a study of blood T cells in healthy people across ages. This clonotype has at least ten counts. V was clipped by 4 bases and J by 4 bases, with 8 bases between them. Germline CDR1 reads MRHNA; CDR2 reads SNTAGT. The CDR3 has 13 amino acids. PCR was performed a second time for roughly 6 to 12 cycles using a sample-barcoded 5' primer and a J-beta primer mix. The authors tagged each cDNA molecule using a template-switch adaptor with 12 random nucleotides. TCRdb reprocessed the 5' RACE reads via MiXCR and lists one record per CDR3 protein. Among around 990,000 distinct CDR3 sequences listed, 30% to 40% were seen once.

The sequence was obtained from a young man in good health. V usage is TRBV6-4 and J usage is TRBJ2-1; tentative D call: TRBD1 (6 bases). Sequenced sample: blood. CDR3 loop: CASSGTEYNEQFF. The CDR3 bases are TGTGCCAGCAGTGGGACAGAATACAATGAGCAGTTCTTC.